This TCR beta chain was recovered during a study of long-term antiretroviral therapy in people with HIV (dated by TCRdb to 2022 to 2024). Background on the whole study: The earliest samples were collected about a decade before the 2015 WHO recommendation for immediate ART, when ART was typically delayed until CD4 counts fell. A retrospective serial study tested whether ART initiation and durable HIV suppression were associated with changes in peripheral blood TRB repertoire composition and diversity. A total of 192 cryopreserved PBMC samples were contributed to the cohort by 30 adults with confirmed HIV infection, with samples collected serially over a mean of about 6 years (range 1-12). Among the approximately 30 participants with HIV, eleven to twelve were female. Test extractions of a monoclonal T-cell line alongside about 30 polyclonal samples showed no cross-contamination during QIAcube processing. Broad study findings and their caveats: ART initiation was associated with a significant increase in TRB diversity, but diversity stayed significantly below transplant donor controls even after long-term ART. Inferences about post-ART repertoire changes are limited because no data were available on ART adherence, viral resistance or therapy changes. Owing to limited PBMC availability, only the TCR beta chain was sequenced, without alpha chain pairing. CDR3 length ranges in HIV repertoires were narrower than in controls, and network structure suggested an antigen-experienced repertoire with only a slight naive shift after ART. Because pre-ART samples had limited cell numbers, unsorted PBMC were profiled rather than sorted CD4+ and CD8+ T cells. The samples span the years 2004 to 2017, and the ART regimens used may be less effective than current regimens. Expanded TRB clones identified before ART initiation dominated the repertoire at all time points, although this dominance fluctuated and declined in many PLHIV after ART.

V has 0 bases trimmed and J has 4 bases trimmed; junction bases matching no gene number 1. The CDR3 measures 16 amino acids from cysteine to phenylalanine. The kept DNA is CDR3 alone, 48 bases in frame from the first base. The germline V gene sets CDR1 to MNHEY and CDR2 to SVGAGI. Concerning this clone: Its antigen target is currently unknown. Base qualities are not provided; no much larger clone lies one nucleotide away.

Participants were included only if at least one PBMC sample before ART initiation and at least two post-ART samples were available. All participants with HIV were treated in the United States of America. Cryopreserved samples of about 1-11 million PBMC were thawed and washed before DNA extraction. At the time of the earliest PBMC sample, participants with HIV were aged between about 20 and 54 years. Each participant contributed PBMC samples from 1-4 timepoints before ART initiation and 2-8 timepoints after ART initiation, with a median of 7 samples. Serial HIV viral load, CD4+ T-cell count, ART history and demographic data were obtained for every participant. Genomic DNA was extracted from unsorted PBMC with a Qiagen kit on a QIAcube, with processing performed in batches of 12 samples. Sequencing of the TRB variable region was done with the immunoSEQ hsTCRB v3.0 assay at survey level resolution. The targeted TRB sequencing depth was roughly 40,000-55,000 T-cell genomes per sample. Pooled TRB libraries were sequenced on an Illumina MiSeq with a v3 150-cycle kit. Under the source paper's analysis protocol: Repertoire analysis was run in R within a reproducible Nextflow workflow that covered QC, data transformation and analysis. LymphoSeq2, an R package for AIRR-Seq data exploration, was used to implement custom analyses. After excluding a few samples that yielded fewer than 5000 total TRB sequences, 150 to 200 HIV repertoires remained for analysis. Among the 180 or so HIV repertoires that were kept, 59 were collected before ART initiation and around 130 were collected after ART initiation. Repertoires were downsampled to 5000 TRB nucleotide sequences, with summary statistics averaged over 100 downsampling iterations. The analysis kept only TRB sequences whose CDR3 regions were at least seven amino acids long. Diversity was measured with a Shannon entropy-derived clonality score and the Gini coefficient. Repertoire networks linked the top 5000 CDR3 amino acid sequences whenever two sequences differed by an edit distance of one. Antigen specificity groups and MHC restriction were predicted for TRB CDR3 amino acid sequences with GLIPH2. To flag known CMV, EBV, HIV or tissue antigen associations, CDR3 amino acid sequences were matched against VDJdb and McPAS-TCR. Pre-ART, post-ART and control groups were compared with Wilcoxon signed-rank tests and Holm-Bonferroni correction. Imported from immuneACCESS, the table was reduced by TCRdb to in-frame sequences with V and J called. These copies leave out some clones; in studies compared against another copy, an unresolved V gene accounts for under half, and the cause of the remainder is not known. Clone size and V and J calls were adopted from that table, with D and trimming inferred from the DNA. In this sample the table shows under 20,000 clones, more than 60% of which occur a single time. The ten most abundant clones make up 15% of the sample.

Recombination linked TRBV6-5 to TRBJ2-3; TRBD2 lines up with 13 middle nucleotides. The sequence was collected from a man aged 30 to 39 with HIV. Here the sequenced sample was unsorted PBMCs, taken 2.1 to 2.2 years before starting antiretroviral therapy. The sequenced DNA is TGTGCCAGCAGTTACTCGACTAGCGGGAGGCCAGATACGCAGTATTTT. This codes for CASSYSTSGRPDTQYF.